The 21 T cell receptor beta chains given below trace back to one sample, sequenced in a study of control samples from healthy donors and cancer patients. Some clones are missing from TCRdb's copy, which holds only in-frame ones; the method was immunoSEQ multiplex PCR. The sample yields more than 100,000 clones, roughly 90% seen once. The sequenced sample was blood. These receptors were obtained from a young man in good health.

The rearrangement uses TRBV30 and TRBJ2-1; TRBD2 matches 10 bases. Germline V gives CDR1 GTSNPN, CDR2 SVGIG (reference sequence). Unmatched junction bases numbered 3, after V lost 1 base and J lost 6 bases. The CDR3 sequence is 14 residues long. The CDR3 reads CAWSGTSGTNEQFF. Written as DNA, the CDR3 is TGTGCCTGGAGTGGAACTAGCGGGACCAATGAGCAGTTCTTC.

V gene TRBV5-1 combines with J gene TRBJ2-7; 9 bases align to TRBD1. J lost 3 bases, V lost 4 bases, and 2 bases had no gene match. The CDR3 spans 13 residues. Germline loops: CDR1 SGHRS, CDR2 YFSETQ. CDR3 residues: CASSRDRDYEQYF. The CDR3 DNA reads TGCGCCAGCAGCCGGGACAGGGACTACGAGCAGTACTTC.

The V gene is TRBV7-9, the J gene TRBJ2-5, with 11 bases lining up with TRBD2. CDR3 length: 18 residues. Germline loops: CDR1 SEHNR, CDR2 FQNEAQ (reference sequence). Trimming took 5 bases from V and 3 from J; bases not matched to a gene: 14. The CDR3 loop reads CASSTPYSGGVDKETQYF. CDR3 in DNA: TGTGCCAGCAGCACGCCCTATAGCGGGGGGGTGGATAAAGAGACCCAGTACTTC.

CDR3 nucleotides: TGTGCCAGCACCGCAAGGACAGATACGCAGTATTTT. Residues: CASTARTDTQYF. The chain combines TRBV2 with TRBJ2-3; D gene ambiguous. The CDR3 extends over 12 amino acids. Germline CDR1 is SNHLY and CDR2 is FYNNEI. Trimming stripped 7 bases from V and 3 bases from J, with 8 bases between.

This sequence joins TRBV27 and TRBJ1-3; unclear D gene. Between the trimmed V and J ends, which lost 5 bases and 0 bases, there was a span of 11 bases. Germline loops: CDR1 MNHEY, CDR2 SMNVEV (reference sequence). The CDR3 has 15 amino acids. The CDR3 region has the DNA TGTGCCAGCAGTCCCGGACGGACCTCTGGAAACACCATATATTTT. Translated, it gives CASSPGRTSGNTIYF.

The rearrangement links TRBV19 to TRBJ2-5; 8 bases align to TRBD1. Germline V gene lookup returns CDR1 LNHDA and CDR2 SQIVND (reference sequence). V gave up 3 bases and J gave up 2 bases; unmatched junction bases: 5. The CDR3 covers 15 residues. The CDR3 loop is CASSMGDRLQETQYF. The CDR3 bases are TGTGCCAGTAGTATGGGGGACAGGCTACAAGAGACCCAGTACTTC.

The chain combines TRBV28 with TRBJ2-2; possibly TRBD1 for D (5 bases). The germline gives CDR1 MDHEN, CDR2 SYDVKM. CDR3 size: 15 residues. V was shortened by 6 bases and J by 5 bases, with 16 bases between the two germline ends. Written as DNA, the CDR3 is TGTGCCAGCAGGACCAGCCCTAGGGGAACCGGGGAGCTGTTTTTT. It codes for CASRTSPRGTGELFF.

The chain links TRBV28 to TRBJ1-3; a weak D match, TRBD1 (5 bases). Trimming pared 4 bases from V and 6 bases from J, leaving 10 bases between. Germline CDR1 MDHEN, CDR2 SYDVKM. The CDR3 is 13 residues long. The DNA of the CDR3 is TGTGCCAGCAGTTCGGGGGACCAAAACACCATATATTTT. Amino acids: CASSSGDQNTIYF.

J is TRBJ1-5 and V is TRBV24-1; D unresolved. CDR1 is KGHDR, CDR2 SFDVKD, per germline. The CDR3 has 12 amino acids. Trimming took off 4 bases at V and 5 bases at J, with 5 bases between the two ends. The CDR3 DNA sequence: TGTGCCACCAGTGACCAGGATCAGCCCCAGCATTTT. This codes for CATSDQDQPQHF.

This chain uses TRBV19 with TRBJ2-7; 8 bases fit TRBD2. CDR3 size: 15 residues. Germline values: CDR1 LNHDA, CDR2 SQIVND (reference sequence). Trimming removed 4 bases from V and 2 bases from J; junction bases left unmatched: 7. The CDR3: CASSTVAGTPYEQYF. CDR3 in DNA: TGTGCCAGTAGTACGGTAGCGGGGACACCCTACGAGCAGTACTTC.

The chain couples TRBV6-5 to TRBJ1-5; TRBD1 matches 9 bases. J was trimmed by 2 bases and V by 8 bases; bases with no gene match: 7. Germline V gives CDR1 MNHEY, CDR2 SVGAGI. The CDR3 totals 15 residues. The CDR3, as DNA: TGTGCCAGCGGGACAGGGTGGGTAGGCAATCAGCCCCAGCATTTT. Translation: CASGTGWVGNQPQHF.

The chain couples TRBV19 to TRBJ1-4, with a possible D match to TRBD1 (6 bases). This CDR3 spans 15 amino acids. Germline values: CDR1 LNHDA, CDR2 SQIVND (reference sequence). Trimming pared 5 bases from V and 5 bases from J, leaving 15 bases between. CDR3 residues: CASSARAGGNEKLFF. In DNA, the CDR3 is TGTGCCAGTAGTGCCCGGGCGGGGGGCAATGAAAAACTGTTTTTT.

The gene calls are TRBV19 and TRBJ1-5, with D perhaps matching TRBD1 (5 bases). V dropped 8 bases and J dropped 3 bases, with 11 bases sitting between them. The CDR3 has 13 residues. Germline V lookup: CDR1 LNHDA, CDR2 SQIVND (reference sequence). The CDR3: CASFDSYNQPQHF. CDR3 sequence (DNA): TGTGCCAGTTTTGACAGCTACAATCAGCCCCAGCATTTT.

The J gene is TRBJ2-5, the V gene TRBV6-5; 7 bases match TRBD1. Germline V CDR1 and CDR2: MNHEY, SVGAGI. There are 13 residues in the CDR3. The V and J ends lost 7 bases and 2 bases, in that order; junction bases with no gene match: 4. In nucleotides, the CDR3 is TGTGCCAGCATTTTGACAGGGCAAGAGACCCAGTACTTC. The encoded protein is CASILTGQETQYF.

This sequence joins TRBV7-9 and TRBJ2-1, with TRBD2 identical over 9 bases. This CDR3 spans 16 amino acids. Germline V CDR1 and CDR2: SEHNR, FQNEAQ (reference sequence). V lost 5 bases and J lost 5; bases outside the gene matches: 10. This CDR3 is CASSPREGGGDNEQFF. In DNA form, the CDR3 reads TGTGCCAGCAGCCCCAGAGAGGGCGGGGGGGACAATGAGCAGTTCTTC. The full variable domain, its missing parts supplied by reference TRBV7-9 and TRBJ2-1, is DTGVSQNPRHKITKRGQNVTFRCDPISEHNRLYWYRQTLGQGPEFLTYFQNEAQLEKSRLLSDRFSAERPKGSFSTLEIQRTEQGDSAMYLCASSPREGGGDNEQFFGPGTRLTVL.

The chain couples TRBV13 to TRBJ2-3; no firm D call. Trimming took off 5 bases at V and 6 bases at J, with 6 bases between the two ends. CDR1 is PRHDT, CDR2 FYEKMQ, per germline (reference sequence). The CDR3 runs to 11 residues. The CDR3 sequence is CASSSLDTQYF. The CDR3 DNA sequence: TGTGCCAGCAGCAGCCTTGATACGCAGTATTTT.

V is TRBV6-4 and J is TRBJ2-2, with TRBD2 as a possible D gene (5 bases). Trimming shortened V by 2 bases and J by 5 bases, and 6 bases separated the two germline ends. Germline V gene lookup returns CDR1 MRHNA and CDR2 SNTAGT. This CDR3 contains 13 residues. As DNA, the CDR3 is TGTGCCAGCAGTGACGCGGGTACCGGGGAGCTGTTTTTT. This codes for CASSDAGTGELFF.

This clone was detected a few times. The chain employs TRBV11-2 and TRBJ1-6, with unresolved D. V was shortened by 2 bases and J by 10 bases, with 9 bases between the two germline ends. Germline V CDR1 and CDR2: SGHAT, FQNNGV. The CDR3 sequence is 13 residues long. The CDR3 DNA reads TGTGCCAGCAGCTTAACGTTGGACTCACCCCTCCACTTT. It codes for CASSLTLDSPLHF.

V gene TRBV7-3 combines with J gene TRBJ1-1; 7 bases fit TRBD1. The junction had 9 bases not matched to a gene; V was cut back by 5 bases and J by 6 bases. CDR3 length equals 14 residues. Looked up from germline, CDR1 is SGHTA and CDR2 is FQGTGA. The CDR3 DNA is TGTGCCAGCAGCCTGACAGGGAATGGCCCTGAAGCTTTCTTT. Its protein product is CASSLTGNGPEAFF.

The chain combines TRBV14 with TRBJ2-7, with no clear D. Looked up from germline, CDR1 is SGHDN and CDR2 is FVKESK. CDR3 size: 12 residues. V was cut by 0 bases and J by 4 bases, with 4 bases left in between. The CDR3 region is CASSQEGYEQYV. The CDR3 nucleotides are TGTGCCAGCAGCCAAGAGGGGTACGAGCAGTACGTC.

The rearrangement links TRBV29-1 to TRBJ2-1; D perhaps matches TRBD2 (5 bases). Germline V CDR1 and CDR2: SQVTM, ANQGSEA. The V and J ends lost 5 bases and 5 bases respectively, with 7 bases between them. CDR3 size: 11 residues. In DNA form, the CDR3 reads TGCAGCGTTCCGGGAAACAATGAGCAGTTCTTC. Amino acid sequence: CSVPGNNEQFF.